This T cell receptor (beta chain) was identified during a study of long-term antiretroviral therapy in people with HIV. The study's findings and limits: Blood dates from 2004 to 2017, possibly under older ART regimens. The study found that diversity rose after ART but stayed below transplant donor controls. Every time point showed a repertoire led by clones expanded before ART.

The libraries were made with immunoSEQ v3.0 at survey level. Libraries were prepared by immunoSEQ multiplex PCR; TCRdb keeps only in-frame clonotypes and omits some of them. Among approximately 33,000 clones listed, over 75% were seen once. The CDR3 spans 15 residues. The germline V gene encodes CDR1 SGHDT and CDR2 YYEEEE. Trimming removed 4 bases from V and 2 bases from J, with 14 bases in between. Note on this clone: What it recognizes is unknown.

This rearrangement joins TRBV5-6 to TRBJ2-3; a possible D gene is TRBD1 (6 bases). This clonotype was obtained from a man aged 18 to 30 with HIV. Sequencing used unsorted PBMCs, obtained 0.8 years before starting antiretroviral therapy. This CDR3 is CASSLGQRNTDTQYF. CDR3 sequence (DNA): TGTGCCAGCAGCCTCGGACAGCGAAACACAGATACGCAGTATTTT.